The rows below give T cell receptor beta chains drawn from one sample of a study of CD8 T cells in ankylosing spondylitis. Each CDR3 protein gets one entry after TCRdb re-called the 5' RACE reads with MiXCR. The table shows roughly 440,000 distinct CDR3 sequences, with roughly 17% occurring only once. The material sequenced was blood, either unsorted or a sorted T cell fraction (not recorded which). The receptors come from a male donor with ankylosing spondylitis. Each CDR3 is given with its conserved first and last residue. A D gene is named only where the DNA matches it firmly. Part of the rows lack a size; the others show once, few, many or a class for expanded clones.

clone size	J gene	D gene	V gene	CDR3 protein	CDR3 DNA
many	TRBJ1-5	NA	TRBV6-2/TRBV6-3	CASTRLNQPQHF	TGTGCCAGCACCAGATTGAATCAGCCCCAGCATTTT
few	TRBJ1-2	TRBD1	TRBV4-1	CASSQAKGAGIDNYGYTF	TGCGCCAGCAGCCAAGCGAAGGGGGCAGGGATAGATAACTATGGCTACACCTTC
NA	TRBJ2-7	TRBD2	TRBV7-9	CASKPTSGSGEQYF	TGTGCCAGCAAGCCGACTAGCGGGAGCGGCGAGCAGTACTTC
NA	TRBJ1-2	NA	TRBV27	CASSLSPSYGYTF	TGTGCCAGCAGTTTATCGCCCAGTTATGGCTACACCTTC
NA	TRBJ1-3	NA	TRBV6-1	CATNRDKGSGNTIYF	TGTGCCACCAACCGGGACAAAGGTTCTGGAAACACCATATATTTT
NA	TRBJ2-5	NA	TRBV4-3	CASSPSGGTLQETQYF	TGCGCCAGCAGCCCCTCTGGGGGGACACTTCAAGAGACCCAGTACTTC
NA	TRBJ2-1	TRBD2	TRBV20-1	CSAREAGGGYNEQFF	TGCAGTGCTAGAGAGGCGGGGGGGGGCTACAATGAGCAGTTCTTC
NA	TRBJ2-5	NA	TRBV20-1	CSALSQETQYF	TGCAGTGCCCTTTCCCAAGAGACCCAGTACTTC
few	TRBJ2-7	NA	TRBV7-2	CASSLDMTALEEQYF	TGTGCCAGCAGCTTGGACATGACGGCCCTTGAGGAGCAGTACTTC
NA	TRBJ2-7	NA	TRBV5-1	CASSLISGPYEQYF	TGCGCCAGCAGCTTGATCAGCGGTCCCTACGAGCAGTACTTC
many	TRBJ2-5	NA	TRBV25-1	CASSSFGRTGETQYF	TGTGCCAGCAGTTCCTTCGGCCGTACGGGGGAGACCCAGTACTTC
many	TRBJ2-1	TRBD2	TRBV6-6	CASSYAGEGLLFF	TGTGCCAGCAGTTACGCGGGGGAGGGACTCCTTTTCTTC
few	TRBJ1-1	TRBD1	TRBV24-1	CATSPGDRGLNTEAFF	TGTGCCACCAGTCCGGGGGACAGGGGTCTCAACACTGAAGCTTTCTTT
few	TRBJ1-5	NA	TRBV5-6	CASSLIGDQPQHF	TGTGCCAGCAGCTTGATAGGGGACCAGCCCCAGCATTTT
few	TRBJ2-1	NA	TRBV20-1	CSARIYNEQFF	TGCAGTGCTAGGATTTACAATGAGCAGTTCTTC
many	TRBJ1-1	NA	TRBV5-1	CASSLDIHTEAFF	TGCGCCAGCAGCCTCGACATTCACACTGAAGCTTTCTTT
NA	TRBJ2-7	NA	TRBV3-1	CASSRSPGTSYEQYF	TGTGCCAGCAGCCGGTCTCCAGGGACCTCCTACGAGCAGTACTTC
many	TRBJ1-5	NA	TRBV29-1	CSVADGNQPQHF	TGCAGCGTTGCGGATGGAAATCAGCCCCAGCATTTT
few	TRBJ2-1	NA	TRBV5-5	CASSLARPQRWANNEQFF	TGTGCCAGCAGCTTGGCCAGGCCCCAACGTTGGGCCAACAATGAGCAGTTCTTC
NA	TRBJ2-5	NA	TRBV4-1	CASSQPLGEVETQYF	TGCGCCAGCAGCCAACCACTAGGGGAAGTTGAGACCCAGTACTTC
few	TRBJ2-7	TRBD1	TRBV4-1	CASSQAAGTGAYEQYF	TGCGCCAGCAGCCAAGCCGCCGGGACAGGCGCCTACGAGCAGTACTTC
NA	TRBJ2-3	TRBD2	TRBV20-1	CSARLPSGGTDTQYF	TGCAGTGCTAGGCTGCCTAGCGGGGGCACAGATACGCAGTATTTT